Presented here are 20 T cell receptor beta chains from one specimen sequenced in a study of cytomegalovirus exposure and HLA in healthy donors (dated by TCRdb to 2016 to 2017). Library prep was done by the immunoSEQ multiplex PCR assay. The multiplex PCR relied on a mix of 60 forward primers for TCR Vbeta segments and 13 reverse primers for TCR Jbeta segments. This immuneACCESS table, as held by TCRdb, lists in-frame sequences with V and J called but not all clones. Of the missing ones, under half trace to an unresolved V gene in checked studies; the others have no known cause. This sample comprises around 90,000 clones, 60% to 65% of them detected only once. 2.3% of the sample goes to the ten largest clones. The sample was PBMCs. The receptor source for this set is a human donor in good health.

The chain recombines TRBV5-1 with TRBJ1-2, with D perhaps TRBD1 (5 bases). Trimming removed 5 bases at V and 4 bases at J, with 12 bases between. The CDR3 consists of 13 residues. In germline, CDR1 is SGHRS, CDR2 YFSETQ. In nucleotides, the CDR3 is TGCGCCAGCAGTACCGGGGGGGGCTATGGCTACACCTTC. This gives the protein CASSTGGGYGYTF.

The CDR3 is CASSQSRRDPSEKLFF. CDR3 DNA: TGCGCCAGCAGCCAATCGCGCCGGGATCCAAGCGAAAAACTGTTTTTT. V is TRBV4-1 and J is TRBJ1-4; D not certain. The ends were cut back, 2 bases at V and 8 bases at J, with 18 bases in the middle. Germline V gene sequence: CDR1 MGHRA, CDR2 YSYEKL. There are 16 residues in the CDR3.

As concerns this clone: The same CDR3 also results from other DNA sequences found in this sample. CDR3 bases: TGCGCCAGCAGCCAAGGAGGGGGCTATGGCTACACCTTC. It encodes CASSQGGGYGYTF. V usage is TRBV4-1 and J usage is TRBJ1-2, with a possible D match to TRBD1 (6 bases). Trimming took off 1 base at V and 4 bases at J, with 7 bases between the two ends. The CDR3 is 13 amino acids. In germline, CDR1 is MGHRA, CDR2 YSYEKL.

The CDR3 nucleotides are TGTGCCAGCTCCGTAAACCAAGAGACCCAGTACTTC. Protein product: CASSVNQETQYF. The V call is TRBV19, the J call TRBJ2-5; D remains ambiguous. CDR1 LNHDA and CDR2 SQIVND come from the germline V gene (reference sequence). Trimming took 9 bases from V and 0 from J, leaving 8 bases between them. This CDR3 has 12 amino acids.

This clone showed up just a few times. The chain is built from TRBV4-3 and TRBJ1-1; the D is unclear. V lost 0 bases, J lost 4 bases, and 9 bases lay in between. The CDR3 has 14 residues. Germline assignment: CDR1 LGHNA and CDR2 YSLEER. The CDR3 protein is CASSQESGGTEAFF. The CDR3 DNA is TGCGCCAGCAGCCAAGAGAGCGGAGGCACTGAAGCTTTCTTT.

The V and J genes are TRBV13 and TRBJ2-3, with 10 positions matching TRBD2. Germline V CDR1 and CDR2: PRHDT, FYEKMQ (reference sequence). The CDR3 is 17 amino acids. J was trimmed by 3 bases and V by 3 bases; bases with no gene match: 9. The CDR3 is CASSFDLAGGTTDTQYF. CDR3 nucleotides: TGTGCCAGCAGCTTCGATTTAGCGGGGGGTACTACAGATACGCAGTATTTT.

This clone was counted a few times. V usage is TRBV11-3 and J usage is TRBJ1-1; possibly TRBD1 for D (6 bases). This CDR3 spans 15 amino acids. CDR1 is SGHNT, CDR2 YENEEA, per germline. The germline V and J ends were trimmed by 3 bases and 0 bases, with 11 bases remaining between them. Written as DNA, the CDR3 is TGTGCCAGCAGCTTTGAAGGACAGATGAACACTGAAGCTTTCTTT. Protein sequence: CASSFEGQMNTEAFF.

The rearrangement links TRBV13 to TRBJ2-2; D may be TRBD1 (5 bases). Germline values: CDR1 PRHDT, CDR2 FYEKMQ (reference sequence). The length of the CDR3 is 14 residues. Trimming removed 7 bases at V and 5 bases at J, with 14 bases between. CDR3 in amino acids: CASTYKGRTGELFF. CDR3 DNA sequence: TGTGCCAGCACCTACAAGGGGCGGACCGGGGAGCTGTTTTTT.

This clone was picked up one time. The chain links TRBV15 to TRBJ1-5, with D unclear. Germline assignment: CDR1 LNHNV and CDR2 YYDKDF (reference sequence). Deletions cut 3 bases from V and 3 bases from J, with 9 bases between. The CDR3 loop spans 14 amino acids. The CDR3 bases are TGTGCCACCAGCAGTAGACAAACCAATCAGCCCCAGCATTTT. Protein product: CATSSRQTNQPQHF.

Only one count was recorded for this clone. The chain recombines TRBV4-3 with TRBJ1-4; tentative D call: TRBD1 (6 bases). The length of the CDR3 is 17 residues. Germline V gene data show CDR1 as LGHNA and CDR2 as YSLEER. V was clipped by 0 bases and J by 4 bases, with 15 bases between them. CDR3 sequence (DNA): TGCGCCAGCAGCCAAGATATCCCAACAGGGCGTAATGAAAAACTGTTTTTT. This sequence encodes CASSQDIPTGRNEKLFF.

CDR3 sequence (DNA): TGTGCCAGCAGTGTCGAACCAGGGGGCGCGGGTGAAAAACTGTTTTTT. This gives the protein CASSVEPGGAGEKLFF. This sequence joins TRBV6-1 and TRBJ1-4, with 8 bases identical to TRBD1. V gave up 4 bases and J gave up 7 bases; unmatched junction bases: 11. The germline V gene has CDR1 MNHNS and CDR2 SASEGT. The CDR3 runs to 16 residues.

The J gene is TRBJ2-5, the V gene TRBV29-1, with 7 bases fitting TRBD1. There are 14 residues in the CDR3. The junction had 12 bases not matched to a gene; V was cut back by 7 bases and J by 4 bases. CDR1 is SQVTM, CDR2 ANQGSEA, per germline. CDR3 coding DNA: TGCAGCGGGCGACAGGGAAGGGGTGGAGAGACCCAGTACTTC. It is translated as CSGRQGRGGETQYF. Full variable domain (missing parts from reference TRBV29-1 and TRBJ2-5): SAVISQKPSRDICQRGTSLTIQCQVDSQVTMMFWYRQQPGQSLTLIATANQGSEATYESGFVIDKFPISRPNLTFSTLTVSNMSPEDSSIYLCSGRQGRGGETQYFGPGTRLLVL.

This chain connects TRBV5-4 to TRBJ1-2, with TRBD1 matching over 9 bases. This CDR3 is 15 amino acids long. Trimming removed 4 bases from V and 3 bases from J; junction bases left unmatched: 7. Germline V gives CDR1 SGHNT, CDR2 YYREEE (reference sequence). CDR3 coding DNA: TGTGCCAGCAGCACCGGACAGGGGCGCGACTATGGCTACACCTTC. It translates to CASSTGQGRDYGYTF.

This rearrangement joins TRBV7-2 to TRBJ1-2; D perhaps matches TRBD1 (5 bases). This CDR3 is built from 14 residues. Per the germline V gene, CDR1 is SGHTA and CDR2 is FQGNSA. The V gene lost 5 bases and the J gene lost 2 bases, with 12 bases spanning the gap. The CDR3 is CASSPYQGNYGYTF. DNA of the CDR3: TGTGCCAGCAGCCCATATCAGGGAAACTATGGCTACACCTTC.

The chain combines TRBV9 with TRBJ2-5, with 13 bases matching TRBD2. Germline CDR1 SGDLS, CDR2 YYNGEE. With 4 bases clipped from V and 2 bases from J, the junction kept 11 bases outside the gene matches. The CDR3 consists of 18 residues. The CDR3 loop reads CASSRTSGGALIQETQYF. The CDR3 region has the DNA TGTGCCAGCAGCCGTACTAGCGGGGGGGCGTTAATTCAAGAGACCCAGTACTTC. The full variable domain, its missing parts supplied by reference TRBV9 and TRBJ2-5, is DSGVTQTPKHLITATGQRVTLRCSPRSGDLSVYWYQQSLDQGLQFLIQYYNGEERAKGNILERFSAQQFPDLHSELNLSSLELGDSALYFCASSRTSGGALIQETQYFGPGTRLLVL.

This clone has just one count. CDR3 in amino acids: CASSPIIGQLNTEAFF. CDR3 nucleotides: TGTGCCAGTAGTCCCATAATAGGACAGCTGAACACTGAAGCTTTCTTT. The chain uses TRBV19 and TRBJ1-1; TRBD1 is a possible D gene (6 bases). V was cut by 5 bases and J by 0 bases, with 16 bases left in between. The CDR3 length is 16 residues. In germline, CDR1 is LNHDA, CDR2 SQIVND (reference sequence). The variable domain in full, completed from reference TRBV19 and TRBJ1-1, reads DGGITQSPKYLFRKEGQNVTLSCEQNLNHDAMYWYRQDPGQGLRLIYYSQIVNDFQKGDIAEGYSVSREKKESFPLTVTSAQKNPTAFYLCASSPIIGQLNTEAFFGQGTRLTVV.

The chain employs TRBV10-3 and TRBJ1-5; the match to TRBD1 covers 7 bases. Germline values: CDR1 ENHRY, CDR2 SYGVKD. V trimming: 2 bases; J trimming: 2 bases; junction bases outside the gene matches: 3. The CDR3 is 15 residues long. CDR3: CAISEGQDRNQPQHF. CDR3 nucleotides: TGTGCCATCAGTGAGGGACAGGATCGCAATCAGCCCCAGCATTTT.

The chain is built from TRBV5-4 and TRBJ1-2; D perhaps matches TRBD1 (6 bases). V was pared by 0 bases and J by 2 bases, with 11 bases between. The CDR3 loop spans 15 amino acids. Per germline, CDR1 SGHNT and CDR2 YYREEE (reference sequence). CDR3 bases: TGTGCCAGCAGCTTGGTAGCCAGGGGAAACTATGGCTACACCTTC. Its protein product is CASSLVARGNYGYTF.

Regarding this clone: Additional DNA sequences in this sample encode the identical CDR3. The chain recombines TRBV5-8 with TRBJ1-6; D gene uncertain. The germline gives CDR1 SGHTS, CDR2 YDEGEE. This CDR3 contains 16 residues. Deletions cut 1 base from V and 7 bases from J, with 15 bases between. The CDR3 DNA reads as TGTGCCAGCAGCTTGACCAGCCCTGCGGTAAATTCACCCCTCCACTTT. It codes for CASSLTSPAVNSPLHF.

This chain links TRBV6-6 with TRBJ1-5; perhaps TRBD1 as D (5 bases). V was trimmed by 6 bases and J by 0 bases, leaving 9 bases between them. This CDR3 is 14 amino acids long. Germline loops: CDR1 MNHNY, CDR2 SVGAGI (reference sequence). CDR3 sequence (DNA): TGTGCCAGCAGCACAGGCCTTAGCAATCAGCCCCAGCATTTT. Amino acid sequence: CASSTGLSNQPQHF.